This TCR beta chain was sequenced during a study of shared clonotypes between healthy human individuals. Study conclusions and caveats: Incompleteness in sorted-subset sequencing, despite large depth, was shown by rarefaction.

Method: immunoSEQ multiplex PCR; TCRdb's copy keeps in-frame clones and lacks some. The sample yields about 590,000 clones, 95% to 96% seen once. To note about this clone: The antigen is not known.

CD45RO-negative, CCR7-selected cells formed the naive CD8 fraction, which excluded terminally differentiated effector memory CD45RA+ cells. Germline V gene data show CDR1 as MDHEN and CDR2 as SYDVKM. Trimming took off 1 base at V and 9 bases at J, with 13 bases between the two ends. The CDR3 is 14 amino acids. V usage is TRBV28 and J usage is TRBJ2-1; D is unresolved. The sequencing input was naive CD8+ T cells sorted from blood. The TCR sequence derives from a woman in her 30s in good health. The CDR3 DNA follows: TGTGCCAGCAGTTTATTTGGGCGGTTCGGTGAGCAGTTCTTC. Protein product: CASSLFGRFGEQFF.